A selection of T cell receptor beta chains follows, all from one sample in a study of blood T cell repertoires in COVID-19. Profiled with immunoSEQ multiplex PCR; TCRdb holds only in-frame clones, not every one. The profile shows about 190,000 clones, about 88% of them singletons. Input material: PBMCs or T cells enriched from blood (not recorded which). These receptors originate from a woman aged 25-40 years who had recovered from COVID-19. Both conserved end residues are part of each CDR3. Fields, in order: D gene, clone size, V gene, J gene, CDR3 DNA, CDR3 protein. The D gene is left open where the match is weak. Size tells how often a clone was seen (once, few, many) or the class of an expanded clone, and some rows leave it out.

.	.	TRBV28	TRBJ1-3	TGTGCCAGCAGTTTAGGGGAGTACTCTGGAAACACCATATATTTT	CASSLGEYSGNTIYF
TRBD2	once	TRBV5-1	TRBJ2-3	TGCGCCAGCAGCTTTGCTAGCGGGGGGACCAGCACAGATACGCAGTATTTT	CASSFASGGTSTDTQYF
TRBD2	.	TRBV27	TRBJ2-1	TGTGCCAGCAAGGAGGTAGCGGGACTTTTCTACAATGAGCAGTTCTTC	CASKEVAGLFYNEQFF
.	.	TRBV28	TRBJ2-7	TGTGCCAGCAGTTTACGGCAGGTCCCCTACGAGCAGTACTTC	CASSLRQVPYEQYF
TRBD1	once	TRBV9	TRBJ1-5	TGTGCCAGCAGCCCCAGTGGGGACAGTATGAATCAGCCCCAGCATTTT	CASSPSGDSMNQPQHF
TRBD2	.	TRBV14	TRBJ2-1	TGTGCCAGCAGCATCAAAGGACTAGCGGGAGGCTCCTACAATGAGCAGTTCTTC	CASSIKGLAGGSYNEQFF
TRBD2	once	TRBV28	TRBJ2-3	TGTGCCAGCATAGAGGCGGGGGGCACAGATACGCAGTATTTT	CASIEAGGTDTQYF
.	.	TRBV6-5	TRBJ1-5	TGTGCCAGCAGTTACGGGCGGGGCCAGCCCCAGCATTTT	CASSYGRGQPQHF
TRBD2	.	TRBV2	TRBJ2-1	TGTGCCAGCAGTTGGACTAGCGGGGGGCACAATGAGCAGTTCTTC	CASSWTSGGHNEQFF
TRBD1	.	TRBV5-6	TRBJ2-1	TGTGCCAGCAGCTTGGCGGGACAGCCTTACAATGAGCAGTTCTTC	CASSLAGQPYNEQFF
TRBD2	.	TRBV5-6	TRBJ2-7	TGTGCCAGCAGCTTGGGAAGCGGGAGGACCTACGAGCAGTACTTC	CASSLGSGRTYEQYF
TRBD2	.	TRBV14	TRBJ2-3	TGTGCCAGCAGCACCCGTCTAACTAGCGGCCACACAGATACGCAGTATTTT	CASSTRLTSGHTDTQYF
TRBD1	.	TRBV6-4	TRBJ2-1	TGTGCCAGCAGTGACTTGACAGGGGGACGGTCCTACAATGAGCAGTTCTTC	CASSDLTGGRSYNEQFF